This T cell receptor (beta chain) was documented in a study of T cell responses to AZD1222 COVID-19 vaccine. Study-level findings and limits: Seropositive at baseline were only a handful of AZD1222 recipients. Variant regions that are unmutated are reportedly the target of nearly half of spike-specific TCRs. Among the donors, most were white British and more were female, and clonal diversity was possibly underestimated. Spike regions recognized by vaccine-associated CD4 TCRs spanned the protein, led by 160-218 and 743-854.

About this clone itself: Antigen unknown.

Germline CDR1 MNHEY, CDR2 SMNVEV (reference sequence). V was pared by 4 bases and J by 3 bases, with 9 bases of the junction left unmatched. The CDR3 is made up of 16 amino acids. The data were produced by immunoSEQ multiplex PCR, yet TCRdb's version contains in-frame clones alone and is incomplete. The table lists about 200,000 clones, just over 90% of them singletons. The input for sequencing was peripheral blood, taken 28 days after the second dose of the MenACWY control vaccine. V and J are TRBV27 and TRBJ1-1; 9 bases line up with TRBD1. The receptor was isolated from an adult who received the MenACWY meningococcal vaccine as a control. The CDR3 region has the DNA TGTGCCAGCAGTTCCCATTACAGGGGGCAAGACACTGAAGCTTTCTTT. It translates to CASSSHYRGQDTEAFF.